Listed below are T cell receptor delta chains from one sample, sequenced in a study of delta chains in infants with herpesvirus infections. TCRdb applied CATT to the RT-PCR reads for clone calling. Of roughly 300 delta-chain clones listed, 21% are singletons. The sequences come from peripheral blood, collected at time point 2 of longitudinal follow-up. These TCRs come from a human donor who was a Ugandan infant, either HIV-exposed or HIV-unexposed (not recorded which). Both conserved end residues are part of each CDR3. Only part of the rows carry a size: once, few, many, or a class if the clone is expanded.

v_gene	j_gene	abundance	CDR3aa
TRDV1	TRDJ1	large	CALGNYDRAEGADKLIF
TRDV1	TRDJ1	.	CALGERPPCGTLYTDKLIF
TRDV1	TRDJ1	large	CALGVLPYADTDKLIF
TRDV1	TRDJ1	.	CALGDRLLDWGIHSYTDKLIF
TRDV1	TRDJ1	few	CALGGRWSGSHRGAEADKLIF
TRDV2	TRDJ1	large	CACDTPLPSYTDKLIF
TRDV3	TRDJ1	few	CAFSPPPSYWGIASLYTDKLIF
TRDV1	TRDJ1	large	CALGEVSRRTVPSRGYASDKLIF
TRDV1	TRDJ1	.	CALGEPEASVLGGSNTDKLIF
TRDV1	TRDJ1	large	CALGELSYWGIRFTDKLIF
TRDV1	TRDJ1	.	CALGEPPSYEKNAHKLIF
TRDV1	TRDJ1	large	CALGERSVMGDTEADKLIF
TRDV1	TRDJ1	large	CALGTHYSHYWGILYTDKLIF
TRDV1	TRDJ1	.	CALGDSLFLAPCYWGPNKEYTDKLIF
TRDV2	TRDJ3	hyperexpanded	CACDSTGGSWDTRQMFF
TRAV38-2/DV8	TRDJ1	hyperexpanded	CAYRREYYWGIRATDKLIF
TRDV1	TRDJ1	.	CALGGIPSYTVLGDTTAQGTDKLIF
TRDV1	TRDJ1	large	CALGDQPGRTNTDKLIF
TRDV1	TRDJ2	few	CALGESYVGAPRLGVASSNLTAQLFF
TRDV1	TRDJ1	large	CALGPPLFRGIRGTDKLIF
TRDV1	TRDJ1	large	CALGELVTSTGGYGGYTDKLIF
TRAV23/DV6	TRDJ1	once	CAVDQPAFPRTIGGLDTDKLIF
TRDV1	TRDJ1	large	CALGERRLRELIF
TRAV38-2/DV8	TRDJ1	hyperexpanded	CAYRSFPTAWGILDTDKLIF
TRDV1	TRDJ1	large	CALGVSLSYLWGLGGDKLIF
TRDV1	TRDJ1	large	CALVFLRQGIKLTDKLIF
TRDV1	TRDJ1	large	CALGPFLLYPLGDIRGDTDKLIF
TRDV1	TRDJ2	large	CALLPAALTAQLFF
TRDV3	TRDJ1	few	CAFLGDTNTDKLIF
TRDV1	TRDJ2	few	CALGDLDRGYALSALTAQLFF
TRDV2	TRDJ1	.	CACDTLGDTTDKLIF
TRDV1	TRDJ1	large	CALGECPNWGITGPDKLIF
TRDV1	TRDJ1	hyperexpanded	CALGEFPYWGIIPQGTDKLIF
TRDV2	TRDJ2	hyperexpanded	CACDTVGRSLTAQLFF
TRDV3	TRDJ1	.	CAFSADPGESYTDKLIF